This T cell receptor beta chain was captured by sequencing in a study of blood T cell repertoires in COVID-19. The authors' processing: The authors estimated nucleated cell counts from reference gene primer amplification. The assay was immunoSEQ multiplex PCR, and TCRdb's table has in-frame clones only and misses some. Clonal size and the V and J genes are those of that table, whereas D and trimming came from the DNA. The repertoire holds hundreds of thousands of clones, with about 83% as singletons. The germline V and J ends were trimmed by 4 bases and 2 bases, with 12 bases remaining between them. This CDR3 has 14 amino acids. Germline CDR1 and CDR2: KGHSH and LQKENI.

The V and J genes are TRBV18 and TRBJ2-7, with a weak D call TRBD1 (5 bases). The TCR comes from a woman aged 45-60 years who had recovered from COVID-19. Specimen: peripheral blood. In DNA form, the CDR3 reads TGTGCCAGCTCACAGGGGCTGCGTCCCTACGAGCAGTACTTC. Translating gives CASSQGLRPYEQYF.